These 11 T cell receptor beta chains originate from one sample sequenced in a study of blood T cell repertoires in COVID-19. Data came from immunoSEQ multiplex PCR; TCRdb stores just in-frame clones and leaves some out. The table has fewer than 120,000 clones, approximately 68% seen once; the top ten hold approximately 8%. The sample consisted of peripheral blood. These receptors were taken from a woman aged 60-75 years with acute or convalescent COVID-19.

This clone was found a few times. The CDR3 DNA is TGTGCCTGGAGGCCCCGGGACAGGGATGATCAGCCCCAGCATTTT. This translates into CAWRPRDRDDQPQHF. The chain uses TRBV30 and TRBJ1-5; 9 bases align to TRBD1. The length of the CDR3 is 15 residues. In germline, CDR1 is GTSNPN, CDR2 SVGIG (reference sequence). The junction had 8 bases not matched to a gene; V was cut back by 3 bases and J by 5 bases.

This chain's CDR3 is CAWSLLDKKLFF. The CDR3 nucleotides read TGTGCCTGGAGTTTATTGGACAAGAAACTGTTTTTT. The J gene is TRBJ1-4, the V gene TRBV30, with D possibly matching TRBD1 (5 bases). The length of the CDR3 is 12 residues. Germline loops: CDR1 GTSNPN, CDR2 SVGIG (reference sequence). The V end lost 2 bases, the J end lost 11 bases, and 12 bases lay between the germline ends.

V is TRBV5-1 and J is TRBJ1-4, with a tentative D call TRBD1 (5 bases). The V gene lost 0 bases and the J gene lost 0 bases, with 6 bases spanning the gap. From germline, CDR1 is SGHRS and CDR2 YFSETQ. The CDR3 consists of 15 residues. The CDR3 here is CASSLGQTTNEKLFF. The CDR3 DNA reads as TGCGCCAGCAGCTTGGGACAGACAACTAATGAAAAACTGTTTTTT.

This chain links TRBV3-1 (or the pseudogene TRBV3-2) with TRBJ2-7; 9 bases match TRBD1. CDR1 and CDR2 from the germline V gene are LGHDT and YNNKEL (reference sequence). V trimming: 6 bases; J trimming: 5 bases; junction bases outside the gene matches: 8. CDR3 length equals 14 residues. The CDR3 coding sequence is TGTGCCAGCAGTCTCAGGACAGGGGTCAACGAGCAGTACTTC. Translation gives CASSLRTGVNEQYF.

This clone came up a few times. The CDR3 DNA sequence: TGTGCCAGCAGCTTAGCCGTCGGGGGGACCAGACCAGATACGCAGTATTTT. It codes for CASSLAVGGTRPDTQYF. V is TRBV11-1 and J is TRBJ2-3; TRBD2 matches 7 bases. Trimming cost V 0 bases and J 4 bases; bases outside gene matches: 10. CDR1 and CDR2 (germline): SGHAT, FQDESV (reference sequence). This CDR3 region has 17 residues. Complete variable domain (other parts from reference TRBV11-1 and TRBJ2-3): EAEVAQSPRYKITEKSQAVAFWCDPISGHATLYWYRQILGQGPELLVQFQDESVVDDSQLPKDRFSAERLKGVDSTLKIQPAELGDSAMYLCASSLAVGGTRPDTQYFGPGTRLTVL.

The chain carries TRBV6-9 and TRBJ1-6; 10 bases align to TRBD1. The CDR3 runs to 16 residues. Trimming at V came to 2 bases and at J to 9 bases, leaving 7 bases not matched to a gene. CDR1 MNHGY and CDR2 SVAAGI come from the germline V gene. The CDR3 spells CASSYRRTGGSSPLHF. CDR3 DNA sequence: TGTGCCAGCAGTTATCGCCGGACAGGGGGAAGTTCACCCCTCCACTTT.

This chain connects TRBV5-1 to TRBJ2-5; 7 positions agree with TRBD1. The CDR3 covers 14 residues. The germline CDR1 and CDR2 sequences are SGHRS and YFSETQ. The J segment lost 7 bases and the V segment lost 0 bases, leaving 6 bases of the junction unmatched. The CDR3 nucleotides read TGCGCCAGCAGCTTGGATGATCCAGGGGGGACCCAGTACTTC. Translation gives CASSLDDPGGTQYF.

The CDR3 DNA reads TGTGCCAGCAGCCGAAGACAGGGGGGGTGGTGGACCGAAGCTTTCTTT. The encoded protein is CASSRRQGGWWTEAFF. This chain connects TRBV5-8 to TRBJ1-1; 9 bases map to TRBD1. V trimming: 4 bases; J trimming: 8 bases; junction bases outside the gene matches: 15. Per germline, CDR1 SGHTS and CDR2 YDEGEE. The CDR3 length is 16 residues.

This rearrangement joins TRBV9 to TRBJ1-2, with 8 bases lining up with TRBD1. Per germline, CDR1 SGDLS and CDR2 YYNGEE. The CDR3 extends over 15 amino acids. V shed 0 bases, J shed 3 bases, and the junction held 4 bases outside the gene matches. For the CDR3, the DNA is TGTGCCAGCAGCGTAGCTCAGGGGGCAGACTATGGCTACACCTTC. Translation: CASSVAQGADYGYTF.

The chain has TRBV5-5 and TRBJ1-2; D perhaps matches TRBD1 (5 bases). CDR3 length equals 15 residues. CDR1 SGHKS and CDR2 YYEKEE come from the germline V gene (reference sequence). Trimming stripped 5 bases from V and 3 bases from J, with 17 bases between. CDR3 protein: CASRRTGLGDYGYTF. CDR3 coding DNA: TGTGCCAGCAGACGAACCGGTTTAGGGGACTATGGCTACACCTTC. Combining the CDR3 with reference TRBV5-5 and TRBJ1-2 gives the whole variable domain DAGVTQSPTHLIKTRGQQVTLRCSPISGHKSVSWYQQVLGQGPQFIFQYYEKEERGRGNFPDRFSARQFPNYSSELNVNALLLGDSALYLCASRRTGLGDYGYTFGSGTRLTVV.

This chain connects TRBV27 to TRBJ2-7, with 7 bases identical to TRBD1. Germline V gives CDR1 MNHEY, CDR2 SMNVEV (reference sequence). The V and J ends lost 0 bases and 3 bases, in that order; junction bases with no gene match: 11. The CDR3 extends over 17 amino acids. CDR3 sequence reads: CASSLSLSRGPIYEQYF. The CDR3 nucleotides are TGTGCCAGCAGTTTATCACTTTCGAGGGGGCCTATCTACGAGCAGTACTTC.